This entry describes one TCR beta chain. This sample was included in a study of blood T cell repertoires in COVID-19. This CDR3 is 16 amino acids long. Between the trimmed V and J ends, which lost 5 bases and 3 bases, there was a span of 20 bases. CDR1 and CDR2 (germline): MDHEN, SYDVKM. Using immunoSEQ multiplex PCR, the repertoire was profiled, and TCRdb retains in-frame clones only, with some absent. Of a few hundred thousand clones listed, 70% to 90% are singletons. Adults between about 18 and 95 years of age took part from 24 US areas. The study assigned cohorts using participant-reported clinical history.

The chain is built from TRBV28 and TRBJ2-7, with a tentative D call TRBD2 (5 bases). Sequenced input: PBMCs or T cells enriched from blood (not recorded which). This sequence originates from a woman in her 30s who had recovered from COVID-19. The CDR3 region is CASSPEGLGLRYEQYF. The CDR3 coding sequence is TGTGCCAGCAGTCCCGAGGGCCTAGGACTTCGCTACGAGCAGTACTTC.